This T cell receptor (beta chain) came from a study of T cell responses to AZD1222 COVID-19 vaccine. Study-level points and caveats: Of spike-specific TCRs, nearly half reportedly target regions left unmutated in variants. The repertoires were collected only after the peak T cell response. Seropositivity was recorded at baseline in only six AZD1222 recipients.

Assay: immunoSEQ multiplex PCR; the TCRdb copy retains only in-frame clones and omits some. Counted here are about 150,000 clones, 86% occurring once; the ten biggest clones make up 5.5% to 6%. A word on this clone: Antigen unknown.

V gave up 8 bases and J gave up 7 bases, with 11 bases separating them. The germline V gene encodes CDR1 MGHDK and CDR2 SYGVNS. The CDR3 loop spans 11 amino acids. This clonotype was sampled from an adult in good health. Source: peripheral blood, taken on day 0 of MenACWY control vaccination. This chain links TRBV25-1 with TRBJ1-2, with a tentative D call TRBD1 (5 bases). This CDR3 reads CASSQRGGYTF. DNA of the CDR3: TGTGCCAGCTCTCAAAGGGGTGGCTACACCTTC.